Reported below is one TCR beta chain. The antigen remains unidentified. Cultured CD4+ T cell DNA underwent sequencing with the Oncomine TCR Beta short-read assay. A single record per CDR3 protein comes from TCRdb applying MiXCR to the PCR reads. This sample has 7,000 or so distinct CDR3 sequences, with about 41% found just once. These data belong to a study of vaccination and CD4 T cells after COVID-19. Overall study findings and caveats: Reactive clonotype counts went from median roughly 19 after infection to 35 to 45 after vaccination, nonsignificantly.

The sample's treatment: roughly ten-day PBMC culture with coronavirus spike peptide pools or control peptides (ViraFEST assay). Harvesting of the unexposed donor's CD4+ T cells predated the COVID-19 pandemic (2011-2018). After expanding antigen-specific T cells with peptide pools, ViraFEST sequenced their TCRs. The culture of about 2 million PBMCs per well included about 9.7 IU/ml IL-2 and about 11 ug/ml peptide pools. Fresh replacement IL-2 medium substituted for half the medium on days 3 and 7. Germline V gene lookup returns CDR1 LNHDA and CDR2 SQIVND (reference sequence). Trimming removed 6 bases at V and 9 bases at J, with 14 bases between. The CDR3 runs to 12 residues.

This sequence originates from a human donor in good health. The sample comprised CD4+ T cells from blood, cultured in vitro. V usage is TRBV19 and J usage is TRBJ1-1; D ambiguous. CDR3 DNA: TGTGCCAGTAGCCGAACCCAAAACCAAGCTTTCTTT. This translates into CASSRTQNQAFF.